This entry lists 22 T cell receptor beta chains sequenced from one sample in a study of cytomegalovirus exposure and HLA in healthy donors. PCR amplification relied on 60 Vbeta primers (plus 13 Jbeta primers). Using immunoSEQ multiplex PCR, the repertoire was profiled, and TCRdb retains in-frame clones only, with some absent. The sample holds 250,000 to 300,000 clones, around 90% seen once. Material for sequencing was PBMCs. The receptors here all came from a girl aged 2-9 years in good health and CMV-seronegative.

This clone came up once. This chain uses TRBV9 with TRBJ1-1; D call uncertain. This CDR3 is 13 amino acids long. Trimming shortened V by 0 bases and J by 7 bases, and 10 bases separated the two germline ends. Germline V gene sequence: CDR1 SGDLS, CDR2 YYNGEE. CDR3: CASSVGRVGEAFF. CDR3 sequence (DNA): TGTGCCAGCAGCGTAGGGAGGGTTGGTGAAGCTTTCTTT.

This clone was picked up one time. This chain connects TRBV7-6 to TRBJ1-6; D remains ambiguous. The CDR3 extends over 13 amino acids. The V end was cut by 5 bases, the J end by 9 bases, with 11 bases between. Germline V gene lookup returns CDR1 SGHVS and CDR2 FNYEAQ. The DNA for the CDR3 is TGTGCCAGCAGCACCTTGGAGGGTTCACCCCTCCACTTT. Encoded protein: CASSTLEGSPLHF.

The chain links TRBV5-6 to TRBJ2-7, with D perhaps TRBD1 (7 bases). Germline V gives CDR1 SGHDT, CDR2 YYEEEE. The length of the CDR3 is 14 residues. Trimming pared 7 bases from V and 7 bases from J, leaving 21 bases between. The CDR3 loop reads CASRRRDSFNEQYF. The CDR3 DNA reads as TGTGCCAGCCGCCGGCGGGACAGTTTTAATGAGCAGTACTTC.

As for this clone: Mismatch with germline at one junction end may stem from a read error. The sample holds other DNA sequences that translate to the same CDR3. This chain uses TRBV13 with TRBJ1-1, with a weak D call TRBD1 (5 bases). The CDR3 covers 13 residues. Germline loops: CDR1 PRHDT, CDR2 FYEKMQ (reference sequence). CDR3 sequence (DNA): TGCGCCAGCAGCCCTCAGGGGAACACTGAAGCTTTCTTT. Amino acid sequence: CASSPQGNTEAFF.

In the case of this clone: Germline is not matched at one junction end, which may reflect a read error. This sequence joins TRBV5-1 and TRBJ2-7; the match to TRBD1 covers 7 bases. The CDR3 totals 15 residues. Germline CDR1 SGHRS, CDR2 YFSETQ. In DNA form, the CDR3 reads TGCGCCGGCAGCTTTCTTCCCACAGGGGCGGGCGAGCAGTACTTC. Its protein product is CAGSFLPTGAGEQYF.

The count of this clone is one. The chain uses TRBV6-1 and TRBJ2-2; a weak D match, TRBD2 (7 bases). Germline V gene sequence: CDR1 MNHNS, CDR2 SASEGT. This CDR3 has 17 amino acids. The V and J ends lost 2 bases and 4 bases respectively, with 17 bases between them. CDR3: CASSERWGGAGTGELFF. For the CDR3, the DNA is TGTGCCAGCAGTGAACGGTGGGGGGGGGCGGGCACCGGGGAGCTGTTTTTT.

V and J are TRBV10-3 and TRBJ2-7; 9 bases map to TRBD2. Germline trimming cut 3 bases from V and 0 bases from J; bases unmatched to any gene: 6. The CDR3 is 16 amino acids. Per the germline V gene, CDR1 is ENHRY and CDR2 is SYGVKD. Here the CDR3 reads CAISDQRLAVSYEQYF. Here the CDR3 DNA reads TGTGCCATCAGTGATCAGCGACTAGCGGTCTCCTACGAGCAGTACTTC.

The V gene is TRBV28, the J gene TRBJ2-7; D is possibly TRBD2 (6 bases). Looked up from germline, CDR1 is MDHEN and CDR2 is SYDVKM. The CDR3 loop spans 13 amino acids. V was trimmed by 6 bases and J by 6 bases, leaving 15 bases between them. The CDR3 DNA is TGTGCCAGCAGCCCTAGTGGGGGGAGCGAGCAGTACTTC. It specifies CASSPSGGSEQYF. Supplemented by reference TRBV28 and TRBJ2-7, the full variable domain reads DVKVTQSSRYLVKRTGEKVFLECVQDMDHENMFWYRQDPGLGLRLIYFSYDVKMKEKGDIPEGYSVSREKKERFSLILESASTNQTSMYLCASSPSGGSEQYFGPGTRLTVT.

The chain joins TRBV27 to TRBJ2-3; 7 nucleotides line up with TRBD2. CDR3 length equals 15 residues. With V trimmed by 6 bases and J by 0 bases, 6 bases remained unmatched. Per the germline V gene, CDR1 is MNHEY and CDR2 is SMNVEV (reference sequence). For the CDR3, the DNA is TGTGCCAGCAGCCCTTGGGGGGGTAGCACAGATACGCAGTATTTT. This sequence encodes CASSPWGGSTDTQYF.

The chain is built from TRBV9 and TRBJ1-2; D perhaps matches TRBD1 (5 bases). The CDR3 consists of 18 residues. CDR1 and CDR2 (germline): SGDLS, YYNGEE. Trimming took off 1 base at V and 5 bases at J, with 24 bases between the two ends. CDR3 sequence: CASSVLGTFVEGGYGYTF. In nucleotides, the CDR3 is TGTGCCAGCAGCGTATTAGGGACTTTTGTAGAAGGAGGGTATGGCTACACCTTC.

The rearrangement uses TRBV18 and TRBJ2-1; the D gene is possibly TRBD2 (6 bases). Germline V gives CDR1 KGHSH, CDR2 LQKENI. The CDR3 consists of 16 residues. With 1 base removed from V and 5 bases from J, the gap between germline ends came to 15 bases. The CDR3 is CASSPLPLGGNNEQFF. The CDR3 DNA sequence: TGTGCCAGCTCACCACTCCCCCTCGGCGGGAACAATGAGCAGTTCTTC.

A single count supports this clone. The J gene is TRBJ1-1, the V gene TRBV6-1, with D tentatively TRBD1 (5 bases). V was clipped by 8 bases and J by 4 bases, with 11 bases between them. The length of the CDR3 is 12 residues. CDR1 and CDR2 from the germline V gene are MNHNS and SASEGT. CDR3 loop: CASRGEGTEAFF. The DNA of the CDR3 is TGTGCCAGCCGGGGGGAGGGCACTGAAGCTTTCTTT.

This clone was seen more than once but under ten times. J is TRBJ2-1 and V is TRBV15, with D possibly being TRBD2 (6 bases). The germline V gene encodes CDR1 LNHNV and CDR2 YYDKDF (reference sequence). Trimming removed 8 bases from V and 0 bases from J, with 11 bases in between. The CDR3 runs to 14 residues. This CDR3 is CATGAGSSYNEQFF. The CDR3 nucleotides read TGTGCCACCGGCGCGGGGAGCTCCTACAATGAGCAGTTCTTC.

This clone was seen once. V and J are TRBV6-1 and TRBJ2-5; 9 nucleotides line up with TRBD1. The J call is in doubt because the DNA end fits TRBJ2-7 better. This CDR3 is built from 13 residues. Germline V gene sequence: CDR1 MNHNS, CDR2 SASEGT. The CDR3 loop reads CASSRTGDYEQYF. The CDR3 bases are TGTGCCAGCAGCAGGACAGGGGACTACGAGCAGTACTTC.

The chain uses TRBV7-2 and TRBJ2-5; 7 bases map to TRBD2. This CDR3 is 12 amino acids long. Germline CDR1 SGHTA, CDR2 FQGNSA. The V and J ends lost 10 bases and 1 base, in that order; junction bases with no gene match: 3. The CDR3 DNA is TGTGCCACCGGGACTACCCAAGAGACCCAGTACTTC. Protein: CATGTTQETQYF.

The chain recombines TRBV18 with TRBJ1-5; no clear D gene. The germline gives CDR1 KGHSH, CDR2 LQKENI. V lost 2 bases to trimming and J lost 0 bases, with 8 bases between them. The CDR3 has 15 residues. In nucleotides, the CDR3 is TGTGCCAGCTCACCAATGGCGGATAGCAATCAGCCCCAGCATTTT. Its protein product is CASSPMADSNQPQHF.

The rearrangement joins TRBV19 to TRBJ1-1; 7 positions agree with TRBD1. With V trimmed by 5 bases and J by 6 bases, 18 bases remained unmatched. The CDR3 runs 17 residues. In germline, CDR1 is LNHDA, CDR2 SQIVND (reference sequence). The CDR3, as DNA: TGTGCCAGTAGTCATTCCCTTCTCGACAGGGTTGGAGCTGAAGCTTTCTTT. This gives the protein CASSHSLLDRVGAEAFF.

DNA of the CDR3: TGTGCCAGCAGTCTGTTGGGGGGAGGCTACACCTTC. Amino acids: CASSLLGGGYTF. The gene calls are TRBV6-1 and TRBJ1-2; perhaps TRBD1 as D (5 bases). From germline, CDR1 is MNHNS and CDR2 SASEGT. CDR3 length: 12 amino acids. Trimming cost V 5 bases and J 8 bases, with 12 bases left between them.

The chain joins TRBV9 to TRBJ2-7, with 7 bases lining up with TRBD2. The CDR3 runs 15 residues. CDR1 SGDLS and CDR2 YYNGEE come from the germline V gene. Losses at the gene ends were 0 bases for V and 4 bases for J; bases not matched to a gene: 7. The CDR3 protein is CASSVGSSGLYEQYF. CDR3 DNA: TGTGCCAGCAGCGTAGGGAGTAGCGGGCTATACGAGCAGTACTTC.

The V call is TRBV7-8, the J call TRBJ1-2, with 9 bases matching TRBD1. The germline V gene encodes CDR1 SGHVS and CDR2 FQNEAQ. The V segment lost 5 bases and the J segment 2 bases; nucleotides outside the gene matches: 3. The CDR3 extends over 14 amino acids. Here the CDR3 reads CASSPGQGNYGYTF. Here the CDR3 DNA reads TGTGCCAGCAGCCCAGGACAGGGGAACTATGGCTACACCTTC.

This chain joins TRBV29-1 and TRBJ2-2; 7 bases match TRBD2. The CDR3 is made up of 13 amino acids. V lost 4 bases and J lost 7; bases outside the gene matches: 6. The germline gives CDR1 SQVTM, CDR2 ANQGSEA. The chain's CDR3 is CSVVAGVSGELFF. The CDR3 DNA is TGCAGCGTTGTGGCGGGAGTAAGCGGGGAGCTGTTTTTT.

V usage is TRBV7-2 and J usage is TRBJ1-2, with D unresolved. The germline CDR1 and CDR2 sequences are SGHTA and FQGNSA. There are 15 residues in the CDR3. Trimming removed 2 bases from V and 5 bases from J, with 15 bases in between. CDR3 sequence: CASSLRAGVDYGYTF. The CDR3 DNA reads TGTGCCAGCAGCTTACGGGCCGGGGTTGATTATGGCTACACCTTC. The full variable domain, rest sourced from reference TRBV7-2 and TRBJ1-2, is GAGVSQSPSNKVTEKGKDVELRCDPISGHTALYWYRQSLGQGLEFLIYFQGNSAPDKSGLPSDRFSAERTGGSVSTLTIQRTQQEDSAVYLCASSLRAGVDYGYTFGSGTRLTVV.